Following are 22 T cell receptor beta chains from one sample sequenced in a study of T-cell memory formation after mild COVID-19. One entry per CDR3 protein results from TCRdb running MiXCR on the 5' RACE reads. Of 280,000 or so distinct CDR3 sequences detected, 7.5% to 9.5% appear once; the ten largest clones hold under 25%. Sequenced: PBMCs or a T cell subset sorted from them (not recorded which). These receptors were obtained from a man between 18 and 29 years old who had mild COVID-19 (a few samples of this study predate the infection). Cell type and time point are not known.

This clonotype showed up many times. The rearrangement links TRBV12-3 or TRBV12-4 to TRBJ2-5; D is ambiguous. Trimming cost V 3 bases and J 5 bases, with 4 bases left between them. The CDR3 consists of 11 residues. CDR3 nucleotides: TGTGCCAGCAGTTTTTTCGAGACCCAGTACTTC. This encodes CASSFFETQYF.

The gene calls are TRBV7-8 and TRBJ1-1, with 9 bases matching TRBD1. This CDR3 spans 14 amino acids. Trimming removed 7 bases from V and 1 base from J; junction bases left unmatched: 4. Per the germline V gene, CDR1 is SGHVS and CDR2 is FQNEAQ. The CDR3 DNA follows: TGTGCCAGCACCGTGGACAGGGGGAACACTGAAGCTTTCTTT. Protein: CASTVDRGNTEAFF.

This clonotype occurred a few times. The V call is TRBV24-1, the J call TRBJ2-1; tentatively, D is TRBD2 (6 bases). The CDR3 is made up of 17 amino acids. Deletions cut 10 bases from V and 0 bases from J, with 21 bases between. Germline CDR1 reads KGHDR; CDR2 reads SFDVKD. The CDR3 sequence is CATNLSGLRSSYNEQFF. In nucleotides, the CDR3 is TGTGCCACTAACCTAAGCGGACTAAGGAGCTCCTACAATGAGCAGTTCTTC.

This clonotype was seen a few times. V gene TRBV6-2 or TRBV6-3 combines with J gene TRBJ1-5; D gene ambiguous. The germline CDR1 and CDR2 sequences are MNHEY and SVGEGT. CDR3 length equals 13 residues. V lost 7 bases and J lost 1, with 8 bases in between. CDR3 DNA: TGTGCCAGCACCTGGGGAAGCAATCAGCCCCAGCATTTT. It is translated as CASTWGSNQPQHF.

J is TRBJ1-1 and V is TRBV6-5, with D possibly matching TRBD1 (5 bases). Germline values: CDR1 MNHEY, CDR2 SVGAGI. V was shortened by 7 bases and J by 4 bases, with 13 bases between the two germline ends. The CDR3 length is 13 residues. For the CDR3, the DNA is TGTGCCAGCACCACCCAGGGTGGCACTGAAGCTTTCTTT. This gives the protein CASTTQGGTEAFF.

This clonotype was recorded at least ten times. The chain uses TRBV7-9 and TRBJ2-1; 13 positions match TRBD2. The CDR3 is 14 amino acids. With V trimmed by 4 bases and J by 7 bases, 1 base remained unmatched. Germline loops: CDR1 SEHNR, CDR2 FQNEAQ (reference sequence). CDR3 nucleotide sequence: TGTGCCAGCAGCTGGACTAGCGGGGGTAATGAGCAGTTCTTC. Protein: CASSWTSGGNEQFF.

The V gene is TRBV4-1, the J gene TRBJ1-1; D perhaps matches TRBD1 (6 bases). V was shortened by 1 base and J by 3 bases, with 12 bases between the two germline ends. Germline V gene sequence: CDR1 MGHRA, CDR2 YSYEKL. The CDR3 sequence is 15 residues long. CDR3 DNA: TGCGCCAGCAGCCAAGCCAGGACAGAATACACTGAAGCTTTCTTT. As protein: CASSQARTEYTEAFF.

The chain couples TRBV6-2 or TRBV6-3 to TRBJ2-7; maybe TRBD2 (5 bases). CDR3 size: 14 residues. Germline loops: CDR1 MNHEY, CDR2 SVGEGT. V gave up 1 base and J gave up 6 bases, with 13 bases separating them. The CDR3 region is CASSYLEGLREQYF. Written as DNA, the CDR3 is TGTGCCAGCAGTTACTTAGAGGGTTTACGCGAGCAGTACTTC.

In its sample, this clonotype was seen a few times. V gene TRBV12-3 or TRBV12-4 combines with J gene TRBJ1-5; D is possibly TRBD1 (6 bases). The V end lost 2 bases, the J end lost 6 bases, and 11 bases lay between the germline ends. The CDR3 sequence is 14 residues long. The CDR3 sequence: CASSLRTVPQPQHF. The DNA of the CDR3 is TGTGCCAGCAGTTTAAGGACAGTCCCTCAGCCCCAGCATTTT.

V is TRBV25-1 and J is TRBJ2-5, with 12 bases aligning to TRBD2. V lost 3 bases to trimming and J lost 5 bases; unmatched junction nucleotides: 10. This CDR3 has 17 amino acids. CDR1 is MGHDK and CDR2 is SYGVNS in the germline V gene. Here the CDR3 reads CASSDLAGGRFDETQYF. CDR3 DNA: TGTGCCAGCAGTGACCTAGCGGGGGGGCGGTTCGATGAGACCCAGTACTTC.

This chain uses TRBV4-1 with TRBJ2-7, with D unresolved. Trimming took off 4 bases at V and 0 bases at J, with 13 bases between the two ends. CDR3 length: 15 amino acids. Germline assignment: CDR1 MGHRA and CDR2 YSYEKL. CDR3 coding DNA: TGCGCCAGCAGCCCGGACCCCCTGGGCTCCTACGAGCAGTACGTC. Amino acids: CASSPDPLGSYEQYV.

The CDR3 DNA follows: TGTGCCAGCAGCCCTGACATCCAGCAGCCCCAGCATTTT. It is translated as CASSPDIQQPQHF. The gene calls are TRBV7-2 and TRBJ1-5; D remains unclear. The CDR3 runs to 13 residues. Germline V gives CDR1 SGHTA, CDR2 FQGNSA. V lost 5 bases, J lost 7 bases, and 12 bases lay in between.

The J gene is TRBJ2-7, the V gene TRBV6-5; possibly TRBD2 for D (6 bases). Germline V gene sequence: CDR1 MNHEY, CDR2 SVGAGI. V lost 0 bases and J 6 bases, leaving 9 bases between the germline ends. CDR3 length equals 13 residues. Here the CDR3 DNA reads TGTGCCAGCAGTTACTCTGGAGGGGTCGAGCAGTACTTC. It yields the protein CASSYSGGVEQYF.

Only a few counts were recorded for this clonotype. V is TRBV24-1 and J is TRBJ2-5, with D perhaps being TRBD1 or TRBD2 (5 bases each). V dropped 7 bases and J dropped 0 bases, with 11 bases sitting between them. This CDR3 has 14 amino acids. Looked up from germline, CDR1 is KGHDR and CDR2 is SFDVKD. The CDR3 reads CATRFPGHQETQYF. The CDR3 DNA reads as TGTGCCACCAGATTCCCGGGACACCAAGAGACCCAGTACTTC.

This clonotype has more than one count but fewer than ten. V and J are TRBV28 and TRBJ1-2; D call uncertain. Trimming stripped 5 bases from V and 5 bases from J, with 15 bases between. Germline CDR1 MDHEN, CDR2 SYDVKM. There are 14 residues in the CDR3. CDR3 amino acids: CASSPGIVGYGYTF. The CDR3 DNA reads TGTGCCAGCAGTCCGGGAATAGTAGGGTATGGCTACACCTTC.

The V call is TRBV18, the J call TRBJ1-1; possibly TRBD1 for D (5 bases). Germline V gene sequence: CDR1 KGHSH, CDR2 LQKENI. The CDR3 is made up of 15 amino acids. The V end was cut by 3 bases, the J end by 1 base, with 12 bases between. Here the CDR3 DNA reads TGTGCCAGCTCACCCCAAACGACAGAGAACACTGAAGCTTTCTTT. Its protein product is CASSPQTTENTEAFF.

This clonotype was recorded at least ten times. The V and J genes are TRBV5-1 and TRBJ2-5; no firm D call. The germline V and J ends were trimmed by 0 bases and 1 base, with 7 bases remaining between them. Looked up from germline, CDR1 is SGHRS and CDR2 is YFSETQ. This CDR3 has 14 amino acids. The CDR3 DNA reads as TGCGCCAGCAGCTTGGGACCGTCCCAAGAGACCCAGTACTTC. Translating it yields CASSLGPSQETQYF.

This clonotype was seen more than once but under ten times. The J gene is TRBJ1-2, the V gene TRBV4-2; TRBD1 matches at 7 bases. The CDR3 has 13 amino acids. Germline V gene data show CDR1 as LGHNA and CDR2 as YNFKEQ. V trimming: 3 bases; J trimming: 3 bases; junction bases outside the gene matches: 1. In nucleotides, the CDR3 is TGTGCCAGCAGCCAGGGGACAGACTATGGCTACACCTTC. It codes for CASSQGTDYGYTF.

As DNA, the CDR3 is TGCAGTGCGGGGGAGGGATCCAGCGCAGTTGAGCAGTTCTTC. Translated, it gives CSAGEGSSAVEQFF. V gene TRBV20-1 combines with J gene TRBJ2-1; 7 bases agree with TRBD2. Germline values: CDR1 DFQATT, CDR2 SNEGSKA (reference sequence). This CDR3 is 14 amino acids long. The ends lost 6 bases at V and 9 bases at J; junction bases unmatched: 14.

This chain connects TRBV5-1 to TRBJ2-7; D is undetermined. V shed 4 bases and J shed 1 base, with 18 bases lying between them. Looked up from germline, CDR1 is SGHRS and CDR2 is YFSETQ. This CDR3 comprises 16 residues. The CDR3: CASSPCRHKSSYEQYV. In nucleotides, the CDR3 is TGCGCCAGCAGCCCTTGCAGACATAAAAGTTCCTACGAGCAGTACGTC.

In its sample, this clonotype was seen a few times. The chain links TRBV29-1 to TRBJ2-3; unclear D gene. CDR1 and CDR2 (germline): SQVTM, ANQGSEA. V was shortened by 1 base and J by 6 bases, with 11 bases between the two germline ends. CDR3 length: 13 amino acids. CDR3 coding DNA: TGCAGCGTTGAAGTCGTCCTCACCGATACGCAGTATTTT. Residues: CSVEVVLTDTQYF.

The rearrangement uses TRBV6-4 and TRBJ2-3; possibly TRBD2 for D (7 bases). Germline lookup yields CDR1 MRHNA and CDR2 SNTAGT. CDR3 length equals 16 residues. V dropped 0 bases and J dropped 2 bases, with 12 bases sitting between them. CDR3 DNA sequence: TGTGCCAGCAGTGACTCCGCGGGGGCCCCCACAGATACGCAGTATTTT. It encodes CASSDSAGAPTDTQYF.